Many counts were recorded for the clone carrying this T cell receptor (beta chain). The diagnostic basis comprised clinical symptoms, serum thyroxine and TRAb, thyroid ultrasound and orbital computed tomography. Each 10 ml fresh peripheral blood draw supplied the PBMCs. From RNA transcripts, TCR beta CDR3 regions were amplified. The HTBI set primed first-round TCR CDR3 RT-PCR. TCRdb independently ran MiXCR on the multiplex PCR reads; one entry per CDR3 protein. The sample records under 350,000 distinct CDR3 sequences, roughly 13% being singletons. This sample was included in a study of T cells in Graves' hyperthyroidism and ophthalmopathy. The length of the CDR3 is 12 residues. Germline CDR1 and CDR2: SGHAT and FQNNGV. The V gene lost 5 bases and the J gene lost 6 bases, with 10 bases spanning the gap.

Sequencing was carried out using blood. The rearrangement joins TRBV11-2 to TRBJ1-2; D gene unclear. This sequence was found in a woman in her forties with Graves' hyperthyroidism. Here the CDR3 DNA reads TGTGCCAGCAGCCAGGAACTGAATGGCTACACCTTC. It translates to CASSQELNGYTF.